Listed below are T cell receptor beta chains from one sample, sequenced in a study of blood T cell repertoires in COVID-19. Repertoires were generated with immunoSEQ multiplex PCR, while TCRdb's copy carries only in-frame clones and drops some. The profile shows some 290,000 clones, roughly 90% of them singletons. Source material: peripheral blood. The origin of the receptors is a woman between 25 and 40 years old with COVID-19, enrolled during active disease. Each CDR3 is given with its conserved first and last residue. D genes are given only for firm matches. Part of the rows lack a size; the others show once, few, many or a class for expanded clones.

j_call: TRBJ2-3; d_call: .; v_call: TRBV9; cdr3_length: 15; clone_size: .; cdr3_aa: CASSVGGLPTDTQYF; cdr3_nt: TGTGCCAGCAGCGTAGGTGGACTACCCACAGATACGCAGTATTTT
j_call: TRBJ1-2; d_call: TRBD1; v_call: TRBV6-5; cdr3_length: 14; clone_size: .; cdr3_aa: CASSLTQGNYGYTF; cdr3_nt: TGTGCCAGCAGCCTCACACAGGGGAACTATGGCTACACCTTC
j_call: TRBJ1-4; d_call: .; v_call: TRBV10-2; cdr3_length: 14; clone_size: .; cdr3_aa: CASRDTGLNEKLFF; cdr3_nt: TGCGCCAGCAGGGATACGGGACTTAATGAAAAACTGTTTTTT
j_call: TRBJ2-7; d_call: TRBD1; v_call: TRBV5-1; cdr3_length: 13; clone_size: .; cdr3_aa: CASKDRTDSEQYF; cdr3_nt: TGCGCCAGCAAGGACAGGACAGACAGCGAGCAGTACTTC
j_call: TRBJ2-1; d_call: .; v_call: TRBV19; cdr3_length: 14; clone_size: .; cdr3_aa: CASSLRDSYNEQFF; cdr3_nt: TGTGCCAGTAGTCTTCGGGACTCCTACAATGAGCAGTTCTTC
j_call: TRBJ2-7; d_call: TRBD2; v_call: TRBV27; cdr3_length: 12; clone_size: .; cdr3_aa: CASSQPGGEQYF; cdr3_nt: TGTGCCAGCAGCCAACCGGGGGGAGAGCAGTACTTC
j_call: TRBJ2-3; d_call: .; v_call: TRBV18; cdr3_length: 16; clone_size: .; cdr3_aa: CASSPVLLARTDTQYF; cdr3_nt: TGTGCCAGCTCACCGGTTTTATTAGCGAGGACAGATACGCAGTATTTT
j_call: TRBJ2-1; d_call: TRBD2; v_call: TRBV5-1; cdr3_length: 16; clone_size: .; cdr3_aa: CASSVGAGGDLDEQFF; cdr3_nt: TGCGCCAGCAGCGTGGGGGCGGGGGGTGATTTGGATGAGCAGTTCTTC
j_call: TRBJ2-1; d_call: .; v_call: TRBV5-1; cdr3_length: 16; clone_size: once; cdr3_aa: CASSGRDSPPQNEQFF; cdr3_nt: TGCGCCAGCAGCGGCCGGGACTCCCCCCCGCAGAATGAGCAGTTCTTC
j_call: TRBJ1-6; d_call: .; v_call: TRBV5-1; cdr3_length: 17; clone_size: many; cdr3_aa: CASSRQTPSSYNSPLHF; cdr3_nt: TGCGCCAGCTCCCGTCAGACTCCTAGCTCCTATAATTCACCCCTCCACTTT
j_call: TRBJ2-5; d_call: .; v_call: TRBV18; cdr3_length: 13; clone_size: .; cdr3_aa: CASSLSGDETQYF; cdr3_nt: TGTGCCAGCTCACTGTCAGGTGACGAGACCCAGTACTTC
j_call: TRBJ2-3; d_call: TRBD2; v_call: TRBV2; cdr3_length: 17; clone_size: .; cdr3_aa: CASSELGSGGAYDTQYF; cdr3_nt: TGTGCCAGCAGTGAACTTGGCAGCGGGGGGGCCTATGATACGCAGTATTTT
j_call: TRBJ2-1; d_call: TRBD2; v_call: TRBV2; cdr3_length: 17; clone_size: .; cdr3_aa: CASSEAERGGRRDEQFF; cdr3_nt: TGTGCCAGCAGTGAAGCGGAGCGGGGGGGCCGTAGGGATGAGCAGTTCTTC
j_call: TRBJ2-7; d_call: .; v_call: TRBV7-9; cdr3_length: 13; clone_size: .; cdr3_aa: CASSLSTPYEQYF; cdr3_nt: TGTGCCAGCAGCTTATCGACACCCTACGAGCAGTACTTC
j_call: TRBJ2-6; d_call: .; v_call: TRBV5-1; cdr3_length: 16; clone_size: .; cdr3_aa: CASSLAGYSGANVLTF; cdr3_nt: TGCGCCAGCAGCTTGGCCGGGTACTCTGGGGCCAACGTCCTGACTTTC
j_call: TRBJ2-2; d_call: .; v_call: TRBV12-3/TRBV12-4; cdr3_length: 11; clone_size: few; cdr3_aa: CASSLSGELFF; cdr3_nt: TGTGCCAGCAGTTTATCTGGGGAGCTGTTTTTT
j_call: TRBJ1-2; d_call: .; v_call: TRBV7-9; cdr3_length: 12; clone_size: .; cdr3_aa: CASSYGGDGYTF; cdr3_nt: TGTGCCAGCAGTTACGGGGGGGATGGCTACACCTTC
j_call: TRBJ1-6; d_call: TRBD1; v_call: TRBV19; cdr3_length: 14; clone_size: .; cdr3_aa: CASSRDRENSPLHF; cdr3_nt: TGTGCCAGTAGTAGGGACAGGGAAAATTCACCCCTCCACTTT
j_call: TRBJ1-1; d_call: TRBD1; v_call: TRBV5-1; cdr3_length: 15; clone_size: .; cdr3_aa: CASSKATGLITEAFF; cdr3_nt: TGCGCCAGCAGCAAGGCGACAGGGTTGATCACTGAAGCTTTCTTT
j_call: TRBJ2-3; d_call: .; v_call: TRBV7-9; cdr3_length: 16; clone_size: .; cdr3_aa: CASSSHPGRRGDTQYF; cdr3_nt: TGTGCCAGCAGCTCTCATCCGGGACGGAGGGGAGATACGCAGTATTTT
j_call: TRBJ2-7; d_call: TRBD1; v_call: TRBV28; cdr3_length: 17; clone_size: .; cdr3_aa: CASSLFGGTGNTYEQYF; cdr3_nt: TGTGCCAGCAGTTTATTCGGGGGGACAGGGAATACCTACGAGCAGTACTTC
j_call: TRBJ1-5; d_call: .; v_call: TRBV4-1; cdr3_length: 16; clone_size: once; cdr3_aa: CASSQDPDRPNQPQHF; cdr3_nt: TGCGCCAGCAGCCAAGATCCTGACAGACCCAATCAGCCCCAGCATTTT
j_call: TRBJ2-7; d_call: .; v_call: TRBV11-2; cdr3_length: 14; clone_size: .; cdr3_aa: CASSSRTASYEQYF; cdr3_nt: TGTGCCAGCAGCTCGAGGACAGCCTCCTACGAGCAGTACTTC
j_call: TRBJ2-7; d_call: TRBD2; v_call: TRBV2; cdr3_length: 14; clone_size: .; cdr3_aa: CASWGGSDSYEQYF; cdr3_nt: TGTGCCAGCTGGGGGGGGTCTGACTCCTACGAGCAGTACTTC
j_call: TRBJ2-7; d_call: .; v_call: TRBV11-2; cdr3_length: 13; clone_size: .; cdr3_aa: CASSYDKTYEQYF; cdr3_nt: TGTGCCAGCAGCTACGACAAGACCTACGAGCAGTACTTC
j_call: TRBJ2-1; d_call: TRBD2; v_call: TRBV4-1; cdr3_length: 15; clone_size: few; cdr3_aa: CASSHTSGGYNEQFF; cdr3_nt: TGCGCCAGCAGCCACACAAGCGGGGGCTACAATGAGCAGTTCTTC
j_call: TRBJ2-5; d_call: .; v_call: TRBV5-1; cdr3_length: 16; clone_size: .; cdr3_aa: CASSLAGGSLQETQYF; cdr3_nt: TGCGCCAGCAGCTTGGCGGGGGGCTCCCTCCAAGAGACCCAGTACTTC
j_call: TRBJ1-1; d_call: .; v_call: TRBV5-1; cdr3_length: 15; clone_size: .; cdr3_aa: CASSRAGIGDTEAFF; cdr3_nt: TGCGCCAGCAGCCGCGCCGGGATTGGGGACACTGAAGCTTTCTTT
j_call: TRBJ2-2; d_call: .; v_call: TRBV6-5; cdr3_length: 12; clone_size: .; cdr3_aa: CASSPFTGELFF; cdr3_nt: TGTGCCAGCAGTCCATTCACCGGGGAGCTGTTTTTT
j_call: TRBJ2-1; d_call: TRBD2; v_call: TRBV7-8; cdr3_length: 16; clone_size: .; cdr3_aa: CASSPWAAGAGDEQFF; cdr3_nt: TGTGCCAGCAGCCCTTGGGCAGCGGGGGCCGGGGATGAGCAGTTCTTC
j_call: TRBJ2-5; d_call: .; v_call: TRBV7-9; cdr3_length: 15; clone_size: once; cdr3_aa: CASSLAPGGQETQYF; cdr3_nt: TGTGCCAGCAGCTTAGCCCCAGGTGGCCAAGAGACCCAGTACTTC
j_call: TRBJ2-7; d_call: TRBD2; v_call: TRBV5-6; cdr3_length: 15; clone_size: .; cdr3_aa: CASSWTSGVSYEQYF; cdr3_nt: TGTGCCAGCAGTTGGACTAGCGGGGTTTCCTACGAGCAGTACTTC
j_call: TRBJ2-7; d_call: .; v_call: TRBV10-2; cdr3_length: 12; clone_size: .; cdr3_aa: CASRSWGDEQYF; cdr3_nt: TGCGCCAGCAGGTCTTGGGGAGACGAGCAGTACTTC
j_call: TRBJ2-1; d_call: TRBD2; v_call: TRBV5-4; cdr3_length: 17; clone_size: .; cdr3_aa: CASSLGSGGFIYNEQFF; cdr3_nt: TGTGCCAGCAGCTTGGGAAGCGGGGGATTCATCTACAATGAGCAGTTCTTC
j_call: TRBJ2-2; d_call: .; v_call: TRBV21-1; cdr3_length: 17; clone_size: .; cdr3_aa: CASSKSPLEPLSGELFF; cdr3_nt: TGTGCCAGCAGCAAAAGCCCACTAGAACCGCTTTCCGGGGAGCTGTTTTTT
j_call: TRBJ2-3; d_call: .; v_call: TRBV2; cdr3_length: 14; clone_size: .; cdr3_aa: CASSAQGSTDTQYF; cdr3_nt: TGTGCCAGCAGTGCACAGGGTAGCACAGATACGCAGTATTTT
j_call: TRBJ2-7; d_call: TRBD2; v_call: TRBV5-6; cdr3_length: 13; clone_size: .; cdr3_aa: CASAWGGGYEQYF; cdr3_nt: TGTGCCAGCGCCTGGGGGGGAGGTTACGAGCAGTACTTC
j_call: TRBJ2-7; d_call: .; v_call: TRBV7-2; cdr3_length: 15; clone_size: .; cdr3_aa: CASSLGASYSYEQYF; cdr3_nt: TGTGCCAGCAGCTTAGGGGCTAGCTACTCCTACGAGCAGTACTTC
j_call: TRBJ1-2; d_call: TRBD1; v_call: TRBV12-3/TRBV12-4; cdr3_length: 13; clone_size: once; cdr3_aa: CASSRGGAGGYTF; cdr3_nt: TGTGCCAGCAGCCGAGGGGGCGCGGGTGGCTACACCTTC
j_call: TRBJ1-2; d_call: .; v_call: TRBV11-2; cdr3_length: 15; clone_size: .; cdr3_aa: CASSSRRTSNYGYTF; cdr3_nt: TGTGCCAGCAGCTCCCGGAGAACCTCTAACTATGGCTACACCTTC
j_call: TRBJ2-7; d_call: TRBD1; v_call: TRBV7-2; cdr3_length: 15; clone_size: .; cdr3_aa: CASSLGGTGSYEQYF; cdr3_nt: TGTGCCAGCAGCTTAGGGGGGACAGGCTCCTACGAGCAGTACTTC
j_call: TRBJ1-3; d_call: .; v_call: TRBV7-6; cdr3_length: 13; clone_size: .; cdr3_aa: CATAGGSGNTIYF; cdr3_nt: TGTGCCACGGCGGGGGGTTCTGGAAACACCATATATTTT
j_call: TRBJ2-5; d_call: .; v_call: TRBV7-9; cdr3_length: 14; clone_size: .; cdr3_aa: CASSLAAGTETQYF; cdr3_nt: TGTGCCAGCAGCTTAGCGGCGGGGACGGAGACCCAGTACTTC
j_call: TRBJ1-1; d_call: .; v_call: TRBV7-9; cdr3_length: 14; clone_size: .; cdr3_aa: CASSLNGMNTEAFF; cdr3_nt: TGTGCCAGCAGCTTGAACGGGATGAACACTGAAGCTTTCTTT
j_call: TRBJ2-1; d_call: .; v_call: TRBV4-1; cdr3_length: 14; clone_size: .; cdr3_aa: CASSQGGGPSEQFF; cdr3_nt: TGCGCCAGCAGCCAGGGAGGGGGGCCCAGTGAGCAGTTCTTC
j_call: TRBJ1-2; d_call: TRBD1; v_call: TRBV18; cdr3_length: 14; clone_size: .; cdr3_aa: CASSPSTGVYGYTF; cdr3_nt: TGTGCCAGCTCACCGTCGACAGGGGTCTATGGCTACACCTTC
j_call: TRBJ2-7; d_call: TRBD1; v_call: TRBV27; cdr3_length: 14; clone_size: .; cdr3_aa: CASSLTGGVDEQYF; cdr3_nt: TGTGCCAGCAGTTTAACAGGGGGCGTCGACGAGCAGTACTTC
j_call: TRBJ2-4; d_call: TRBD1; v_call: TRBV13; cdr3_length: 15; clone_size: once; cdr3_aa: CASSKTGGLGRGEYF; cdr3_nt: TGTGCCAGCAGCAAAACAGGGGGCCTGGGTCGCGGGGAGTACTTC
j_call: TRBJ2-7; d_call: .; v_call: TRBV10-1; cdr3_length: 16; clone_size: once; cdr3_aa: CASSQTEVILPDEQYF; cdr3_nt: TGCGCCAGCAGCCAGACAGAGGTAATCCTCCCCGACGAGCAGTACTTC
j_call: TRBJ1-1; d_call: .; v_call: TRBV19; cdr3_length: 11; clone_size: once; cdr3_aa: CAITGWTEAFF; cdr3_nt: TGTGCCATCACAGGGTGGACTGAAGCTTTCTTT
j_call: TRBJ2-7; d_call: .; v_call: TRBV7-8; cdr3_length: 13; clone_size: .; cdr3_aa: CASSLGPPGEQYF; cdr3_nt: TGTGCCAGCAGCTTAGGCCCTCCAGGCGAGCAGTACTTC
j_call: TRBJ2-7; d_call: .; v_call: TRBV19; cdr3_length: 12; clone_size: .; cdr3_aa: CACNRETYEQYF; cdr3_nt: TGTGCCTGCAACAGGGAGACCTACGAGCAGTACTTC
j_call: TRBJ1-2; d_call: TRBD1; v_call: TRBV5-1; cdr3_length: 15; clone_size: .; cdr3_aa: CASSLLEETGGGYTF; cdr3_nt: TGCGCCAGCAGCTTACTCGAGGAAACAGGGGGCGGCTACACCTTC
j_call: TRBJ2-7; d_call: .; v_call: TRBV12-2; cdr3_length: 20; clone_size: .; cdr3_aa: CASRRTDEASGGPLSYEQYF; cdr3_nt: TGTGCAAGTCGCCGGACGGACGAGGCTAGCGGGGGCCCCCTCTCCTACGAGCAGTACTTC
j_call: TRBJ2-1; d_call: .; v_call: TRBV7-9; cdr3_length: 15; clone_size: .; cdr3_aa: CASSLVVSRSNEQFF; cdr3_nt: TGTGCCAGCAGCTTAGTAGTTTCTAGATCTAATGAGCAGTTCTTC
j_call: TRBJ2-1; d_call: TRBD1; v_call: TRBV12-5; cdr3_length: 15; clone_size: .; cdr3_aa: CARALGGQGLDEQFF; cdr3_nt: TGTGCTAGAGCCCTAGGGGGACAGGGGTTGGATGAGCAGTTCTTC